This T cell receptor (beta chain) was identified in a study of blood T cell repertoires in COVID-19. Libraries were prepared by immunoSEQ multiplex PCR; TCRdb keeps only in-frame clonotypes and omits some of them. The table records about 73,000 clones, 80% to 85% of them present only once. Trimming pared 6 bases from V and 7 bases from J, leaving 7 bases between. Per germline, CDR1 LGHDT and CDR2 YNNKEL (reference sequence). The CDR3 sequence is 11 residues long. The sequenced sample was peripheral blood. This sequence was found in a man aged 80 or over with active or convalescent COVID-19. V usage is TRBV3-1 (or the pseudogene TRBV3-2) and J usage is TRBJ2-1; unclear D gene. Here the CDR3 DNA reads TGTGCCAGCAGGCGAAGTAATGAGCAGTTCTTC. This sequence encodes CASRRSNEQFF.